These 9 T cell receptor beta chains share one sample of origin, sequenced in a study of beta chain features in type 1 diabetes. The isolated RNA, all of it, was reverse transcribed, so expressed TCRB transcripts were what got sequenced. Sequencing used immunoSEQ multiplex PCR; TCRdb keeps in-frame clones, though not all of them. The sample lists about 350,000 clones, less than 20% occurring once. Sequenced input: naive CD4+ T cells from blood. The origin of the receptors is a woman younger than 30 in good health.

V usage is TRBV5-4 and J usage is TRBJ2-1; the match to TRBD2 covers 10 bases. After removal of 1 base from V and 7 bases from J, the junction contained 2 bases not matched to a gene. There are 14 residues in the CDR3. Per germline, CDR1 SGHNT and CDR2 YYREEE (reference sequence). CDR3 sequence: CASSLLLAGNEQFF. Written as DNA, the CDR3 is TGTGCCAGCAGCTTGCTACTAGCGGGGAATGAGCAGTTCTTC.

This clone was counted only a few times. The chain employs TRBV9 and TRBJ2-1; 8 bases agree with TRBD1. Germline CDR1 reads SGDLS; CDR2 reads YYNGEE. V lost 3 bases and J lost 1; bases outside the gene matches: 6. This CDR3 has 16 residues. The CDR3 is CASSALQGASYNEQFF. The CDR3 bases are TGTGCCAGCAGCGCCCTTCAGGGGGCATCCTACAATGAGCAGTTCTTC.

This clone was detected a few times. In the same sample, other DNA sequences code for this CDR3. The CDR3 sequence is CASSLISQETQYF. CDR3 nucleotide sequence: TGCGCCAGCAGCTTGATCTCCCAAGAGACCCAGTACTTC. This chain connects TRBV5-1 to TRBJ2-5; D gene uncertain. The CDR3 loop spans 13 amino acids. Trimming removed 1 base from V and 1 base from J, with 5 bases in between. CDR1 is SGHRS, CDR2 YFSETQ, per germline.

This clone was picked up a small number of times. This CDR3 is CASPYGREDGYTF. Written as DNA, the CDR3 is TGTGCCAGCCCCTATGGGAGGGAGGATGGCTACACCTTC. V is TRBV27 and J is TRBJ1-2; D gene uncertain. CDR1 is MNHEY, CDR2 SMNVEV, per germline (reference sequence). Trimming shortened V by 8 bases and J by 6 bases, and 16 bases separated the two germline ends. This CDR3 contains 13 residues.

J is TRBJ2-3 and V is TRBV5-1; a weak D match, TRBD2 (6 bases). CDR1 is SGHRS, CDR2 YFSETQ, per germline. This CDR3 contains 14 residues. The ends were cut back, 6 bases at V and 2 bases at J, with 13 bases in the middle. CDR3 in amino acids: CASKFSGLTDTQYF. The CDR3 DNA sequence: TGCGCCAGCAAGTTTTCGGGACTCACAGATACGCAGTATTTT. Based on the CDR3 plus reference TRBV5-1 and TRBJ2-3, the full variable domain is KAGVTQTPRYLIKTRGQQVTLSCSPISGHRSVSWYQQTPGQGLQFLFEYFSETQRNKGNFPGRFSGRQFSNSRSEMNVSTLELGDSALYLCASKFSGLTDTQYFGPGTRLTVL.

This clone showed up just a few times. The genes are TRBV6-6 and TRBJ2-3; D perhaps matches TRBD2 (6 bases). The CDR3 has 14 amino acids. CDR1 and CDR2 (germline): MNHNY, SVGAGI (reference sequence). Deletions cut 6 bases from V and 5 bases from J, with 15 bases between. The CDR3 is CASRPSLGGDTQYF. The CDR3 region has the DNA TGTGCCAGCAGGCCCTCTCTCGGGGGAGATACGCAGTATTTT.

This clone appeared a few times. The gene calls are TRBV7-8 and TRBJ2-7; no reliable D call. Trimming cost V 0 bases and J 3 bases, with 9 bases left between them. This CDR3 is 14 amino acids long. Germline CDR1 and CDR2: SGHVS and FQNEAQ. The chain's CDR3 is CASSLARQIYEQYF. In nucleotides, the CDR3 is TGTGCCAGCAGCTTAGCGCGGCAGATCTACGAGCAGTACTTC.

This rearrangement joins TRBV4-1 to TRBJ2-7; D perhaps matches TRBD1 (5 bases). Germline CDR1 reads MGHRA; CDR2 reads YSYEKL. Trimming removed 1 base from V and 5 bases from J, with 12 bases in between. This CDR3 comprises 14 residues. The CDR3, as DNA: TGCGCCAGCAGCCAAGCGACAAGGGGCGACGAGCAGTACTTC. Encoded protein: CASSQATRGDEQYF.

Worth noting for this clone: The junction and the germline gene differ at one end; a read error may be behind it. The chain has TRBV25-1 and TRBJ2-5; 8 nucleotides match TRBD1. Germline CDR1 reads MGHDK; CDR2 reads SYGVNS. This CDR3 spans 14 amino acids. The CDR3 is CASSQYRGKETQYF. For the CDR3, the DNA is TGTGCCAGCAGTCAATACAGGGGGAAAGAGACCCAGTACTTC.